The 27 T cell receptor beta chains presented below share a single source sample, sequenced in a study of blood T cell repertoires in COVID-19 (TCRdb year 2020). Receptor libraries were prepared by the immunoSEQ multiplex PCR assay. Here the immuneACCESS table is served through TCRdb, limited to in-frame sequences with V and J called. Missing clones are a known gap in these copies; in checked studies unresolved V genes cover under half, and the rest lacks a known reason. The sample includes 60,000 to 75,000 clones, with more than 75% observed a single time. The ten largest clones capture 50% of the sample. The sequenced sample was peripheral blood. These receptor sequences come from a woman older than 75 with acute or convalescent COVID-19.

The rearrangement links TRBV18 to TRBJ1-2, with TRBD1 matching 7 bases. Trimming removed 3 bases from V and 8 bases from J; junction bases left unmatched: 6. The germline CDR1 and CDR2 sequences are KGHSH and LQKENI. CDR3 length: 13 amino acids. In DNA, the CDR3 is TGTGCCAGCTCACCGACAGGGCGTGACGGCTACACCTTC. Translated, it gives CASSPTGRDGYTF.

This clone was recorded a few times. This chain joins TRBV6-5 and TRBJ1-2, with D uncertain. Between the trimmed V and J ends, which lost 0 bases and 0 bases, there was a span of 8 bases. The CDR3 runs 15 residues. Germline values: CDR1 MNHEY, CDR2 SVGAGI. This chain's CDR3 is CASSYSKSANYGYTF. The CDR3 region has the DNA TGTGCCAGCAGTTACTCGAAGTCAGCTAACTATGGCTACACCTTC.

The CDR3 coding sequence is TGTGCCAGCAGCAGCCGACTAGAGGCGGCAGATACGCAGTATTTT. It translates to CASSSRLEAADTQYF. This chain uses TRBV7-9 with TRBJ2-3, with a tentative D call TRBD2 (6 bases). The germline gives CDR1 SEHNR, CDR2 FQNEAQ (reference sequence). V lost 5 bases to trimming and J lost 4 bases, with 16 bases between them. There are 15 residues in the CDR3.

The CDR3 coding sequence is TGCAGTGCTAGTGAGGCCAGGGGGGACTATGGCTACACCTTC. It is translated as CSASEARGDYGYTF. The chain has TRBV20-1 and TRBJ1-2, with 7 bases identical to TRBD1. This CDR3 has 14 amino acids. V gave up 3 bases and J gave up 3 bases; unmatched junction bases: 7. The germline gives CDR1 DFQATT, CDR2 SNEGSKA (reference sequence).

The chain recombines TRBV27 with TRBJ2-7; D is perhaps TRBD1 (6 bases). Germline V gene lookup returns CDR1 MNHEY and CDR2 SMNVEV (reference sequence). This CDR3 contains 13 residues. Trimming took off 8 bases at V and 3 bases at J, with 14 bases between the two ends. CDR3 DNA: TGTGCCAGCGGTGAGGACAGATTCTACGAGCAGTACTTC. Residues: CASGEDRFYEQYF.

The V gene is TRBV27, the J gene TRBJ1-5; perhaps TRBD1 as D (5 bases). The germline V gene has CDR1 MNHEY and CDR2 SMNVEV (reference sequence). Trimming left V 6 bases short and J 6 bases short, with 18 bases between. The CDR3 totals 15 residues. CDR3 bases: TGTGCCAGCAGACCCCCCGGGGGTGAGGCTCAGCCCCAGCATTTT. It specifies CASRPPGGEAQPQHF.

The chain couples TRBV5-5 to TRBJ1-2, with 8 positions matching TRBD1. In germline, CDR1 is SGHKS, CDR2 YYEKEE (reference sequence). This CDR3 spans 16 amino acids. Germline trimming cut 0 bases from V and 4 bases from J; bases unmatched to any gene: 8. CDR3 coding DNA: TGTGCCAGCAGCTTGGTGCAGGGGGCTAGCGGCTATGGCTACACCTTC. Residues: CASSLVQGASGYGYTF. The full variable domain, rest sourced from reference TRBV5-5 and TRBJ1-2, is DAGVTQSPTHLIKTRGQQVTLRCSPISGHKSVSWYQQVLGQGPQFIFQYYEKEERGRGNFPDRFSARQFPNYSSELNVNALLLGDSALYLCASSLVQGASGYGYTFGSGTRLTVV.

V gene TRBV7-9 combines with J gene TRBJ2-5, with TRBD2 matching over 9 bases. Germline V gene lookup returns CDR1 SEHNR and CDR2 FQNEAQ (reference sequence). This CDR3 comprises 15 residues. V lost 4 bases to trimming and J lost 5 bases; unmatched junction nucleotides: 8. CDR3 DNA sequence: TGTGCCAGCAGCTACTATAGCGGGAGAGGTGAGACCCAGTACTTC. The encoded protein is CASSYYSGRGETQYF.

The CDR3 region is CASSLALASTGELFF. The CDR3 bases are TGTGCCAGCAGCTTAGCCCTAGCGTCCACCGGGGAGCTGTTTTTT. The rearrangement links TRBV7-8 to TRBJ2-2; D is possibly TRBD2 (6 bases). Germline CDR1 reads SGHVS; CDR2 reads FQNEAQ. This CDR3 has 15 amino acids. V was cut by 0 bases and J by 4 bases, with 9 bases left in between.

J is TRBJ1-6 and V is TRBV14; D perhaps matches TRBD1 (5 bases). The CDR3 has 16 residues. CDR1 and CDR2 (germline): SGHDN, FVKESK. V dropped 0 bases and J dropped 7 bases, with 13 bases sitting between them. CDR3 nucleotides: TGTGCCAGCAGCCAAGATAGGGGCAGGATCAATTCACCCCTCCACTTT. Translation gives CASSQDRGRINSPLHF.

The chain joins TRBV28 to TRBJ2-5, with D tentatively TRBD2 (6 bases). In germline, CDR1 is MDHEN, CDR2 SYDVKM. Between the trimmed V and J ends, which lost 6 bases and 2 bases, there was a span of 22 bases. This CDR3 contains 17 residues. Here the CDR3 reads CASSLRRKGRDQETQYF. CDR3 bases: TGTGCCAGCAGCCTAAGGAGGAAGGGGCGGGATCAAGAGACCCAGTACTTC.

DNA for the CDR3: TGCAGCGTTACTGTCCAATTCTCTGGAAACACCATATATTTT. This encodes CSVTVQFSGNTIYF. The chain couples TRBV29-1 to TRBJ1-3, with D hard to call. The CDR3 is made up of 14 amino acids. CDR1 and CDR2 from the germline V gene are SQVTM and ANQGSEA. Trimming pared 5 bases from V and 0 bases from J, leaving 11 bases between.

The V and J genes are TRBV20-1 and TRBJ2-4; maybe TRBD1 (6 bases). The V gene lost 3 bases and the J gene lost 8 bases, with 11 bases spanning the gap. Germline V gene sequence: CDR1 DFQATT, CDR2 SNEGSKA (reference sequence). The CDR3 runs to 12 residues. The CDR3 loop reads CSASKGVHIQYF. The CDR3 nucleotides are TGCAGTGCTAGTAAGGGGGTCCACATTCAGTACTTC.

The V call is TRBV21-1, the J call TRBJ2-7; TRBD1, the table's D call, was not compared with the DNA. TRBV21-1 counts as a pseudogene. The CDR3 is 12 amino acids. The CDR3 DNA sequence: TGTGCCAGCAAAGTGGGCTTGTACGAGCAGTACTTC. Protein product: CASKVGLYEQYF.

The CDR3 here is CASSFVPGTGGRLGNQPQHF. In DNA form, the CDR3 reads TGTGCCAGCAGTTTCGTTCCCGGGACAGGGGGACGACTTGGCAATCAGCCCCAGCATTTT. The V gene is TRBV6-2 or TRBV6-3, the J gene TRBJ1-5; the match to TRBD1 covers 11 bases. The length of the CDR3 is 20 residues. V was clipped by 4 bases and J by 2 bases; unmatched bases: 16. Germline V CDR1 and CDR2: MNHEY, SVGEGT.

The rearrangement joins TRBV14 to TRBJ2-1, with a weak D call TRBD1 (6 bases). This CDR3 has 16 amino acids. CDR1 and CDR2 (germline): SGHDN, FVKESK. V lost 0 bases to trimming and J lost 5 bases, with 14 bases between them. The CDR3 DNA is TGTGCCAGCAGCCAAGATCCTCGGACAGCTAACAATGAGCAGTTCTTC. This codes for CASSQDPRTANNEQFF.

The rearrangement links TRBV11-2 to TRBJ2-1; D may be TRBD2 (5 bases). CDR3 length: 11 residues. Germline-derived CDR1 and CDR2 are SGHAT and FQNNGV. The germline V and J ends were trimmed by 1 base and 12 bases, with 7 bases remaining between them. CDR3: CASSLAGWQFF. The CDR3 DNA is TGTGCCAGCAGCTTAGCGGGGTGGCAGTTCTTC.

This clone was picked up one time. The CDR3 bases are TGTGCCAGTAAGGTAGTCGAGGATTTGAACACTGAAGCTTTCTTT. This encodes CASKVVEDLNTEAFF. The gene calls are TRBV19 and TRBJ1-1; D remains ambiguous. With 7 bases removed from V and 0 bases from J, the gap between germline ends came to 15 bases. This CDR3 has 15 amino acids. Germline loops: CDR1 LNHDA, CDR2 SQIVND (reference sequence).

This clone has just a few counts. The rearrangement uses TRBV7-9 and TRBJ1-2, with 7 bases that match TRBD1. Per the germline V gene, CDR1 is SEHNR and CDR2 is FQNEAQ (reference sequence). Trimming took 1 base from V and 4 from J; bases not matched to a gene: 6. This CDR3 is 15 amino acids long. The CDR3 sequence is CASSLEGGMSYGYTF. The DNA for the CDR3 is TGTGCCAGCAGCTTAGAAGGGGGCATGAGCTATGGCTACACCTTC.

V usage is TRBV5-4 and J usage is TRBJ2-5; 10 positions match TRBD1. This CDR3 has 15 amino acids. Germline CDR1 reads SGHNT; CDR2 reads YYREEE (reference sequence). The J segment lost 5 bases and the V segment lost 0 bases, leaving 4 bases of the junction unmatched. The CDR3 sequence is CASSLAGTGAETQYF. The CDR3 nucleotides read TGTGCCAGCAGCTTGGCCGGGACAGGGGCCGAGACCCAGTACTTC. Drawing the rest from reference TRBV5-4 and TRBJ2-5, the complete variable domain is ETGVTQSPTHLIKTRGQQVTLRCSSQSGHNTVSWYQQALGQGPQFIFQYYREEENGRGNFPPRFSGLQFPNYSSELNVNALELDDSALYLCASSLAGTGAETQYFGPGTRLLVL.

The V gene is TRBV5-1, the J gene TRBJ1-2; the D gene is possibly TRBD1 (6 bases). The CDR3 is made up of 16 amino acids. V lost 1 base, J lost 0 bases, and 13 bases lay in between. The V gene's germline CDR1 is SGHRS and CDR2 YFSETQ. This CDR3 is CASSLTRGITNYGYTF. In nucleotides, the CDR3 is TGCGCCAGCAGCTTGACCAGGGGAATTACTAACTATGGCTACACCTTC.

A word on this clone: One end of the junction does not line up with germline, which may come from a read error. The chain recombines TRBV7-9 with TRBJ1-1; the D gene is possibly TRBD1 (5 bases). The germline V gene encodes CDR1 SEHNR and CDR2 FQNEAQ (reference sequence). This CDR3 region has 12 residues. The CDR3 nucleotides read TGTGCCAGCAGCCCTTCGGGGGTGATATCGAACTTT. This gives the protein CASSPSGVISNF.

In its sample, this clone was seen once. The chain links TRBV28 to TRBJ1-5, with 8 positions matching TRBD1. Unmatched junction bases numbered 10, after V lost 6 bases and J lost 0 bases. The CDR3 totals 17 residues. Germline V gene lookup returns CDR1 MDHEN and CDR2 SYDVKM. This CDR3 reads CASSPPTGEYSNQPQHF. DNA for the CDR3: TGTGCCAGCAGCCCCCCGACAGGGGAGTATAGCAATCAGCCCCAGCATTTT.

This chain links TRBV19 with TRBJ1-2; no clear D. Trimming removed 6 bases from V and 8 bases from J, with 19 bases in between. Germline V gives CDR1 LNHDA, CDR2 SQIVND (reference sequence). CDR3 length equals 14 residues. CDR3 in amino acids: CASSHGSPAVGYTF. CDR3 nucleotide sequence: TGTGCCAGTAGCCATGGGAGCCCCGCCGTAGGCTACACCTTC.

This clone was observed a single time. The V and J genes are TRBV13 and TRBJ2-3; D uncertain. This CDR3 has 15 residues. V gave up 3 bases and J gave up 1 base, with 11 bases separating them. The germline gives CDR1 PRHDT, CDR2 FYEKMQ (reference sequence). The CDR3 region is CASSLYRVRTDTQYF. The CDR3 DNA follows: TGTGCCAGCAGCTTGTACCGGGTCCGCACAGATACGCAGTATTTT.

V gene TRBV25-1 combines with J gene TRBJ2-2; D possibly corresponds to TRBD2 (6 bases). Germline values: CDR1 MGHDK, CDR2 SYGVNS. V gave up 5 bases and J gave up 3 bases, with 16 bases separating them. This CDR3 has 16 residues. The CDR3 coding sequence is TGTGCCAGCAGTAAGCCCGGGGGACGTGACACCGGGGAGCTGTTTTTT. Protein sequence: CASSKPGGRDTGELFF.

This clone was seen a few times. CDR3 nucleotides: TGTGCCAGCAGCTTAACTCCTCCCTCTGGGGCCAACGTCCTGACTTTC. Protein product: CASSLTPPSGANVLTF. The chain couples TRBV7-2 to TRBJ2-6; D remains unclear. Trimming pared 2 bases from V and 0 bases from J, leaving 8 bases between. The V gene's germline CDR1 is SGHTA and CDR2 FQGNSA. The CDR3 runs to 16 residues.